The T cell receptor beta chain described here comes from a study of blood T cells in healthy people across ages. Study-wide results and caveats: Older age coincided with a roughly linear decline in TCR beta diversity per million T cells.

This clonotype was observed a handful of times. Its target is unknown. One junction end disagrees with the germline gene, perhaps due to a read error. A J-beta primer mix and a sample-barcoded 5' primer were used in a second PCR of about 6 to 12 cycles. TCRdb re-called the 5' RACE reads with MiXCR, one entry per CDR3 protein. The data hold 700,000 to 850,000 distinct CDR3 sequences, with about 36% observed a single time. The CDR3 is 17 amino acids. Germline CDR1 and CDR2: SSHAT and FNYEAQ (reference sequence). This sequence joins TRBV7-7 and TRBJ2-1, with D perhaps matching TRBD1 or TRBD2 (5 bases each). The J call may be incorrect, as the DNA end agrees better with TRBJ2-7. The specimen was blood. This clonotype was sampled from a man aged 18-30 years in good health. The CDR3 here is CASSLGTGQSSYNEQYF. CDR3 in DNA: TGTGCTAGCAGCTTAGGGACCGGGCAGTCCTCCTACAATGAGCAGTACTTC.